This TCR beta chain was sequenced for a study of cytomegalovirus exposure and HLA in healthy donors (dated by TCRdb to about 2017). Background on the whole study: According to an earlier analysis of a few hundred of the donors, some 180 million T cells yielded 117 million unique TCR beta sequences and about 300 Gb of sequence data. Donor age, sex, ethnicity and CMV serostatus were compiled together with the repertoire data. An earlier analysis of approximately 640 of the donors applied high-throughput TCR beta sequencing to assess whether each TCR beta V gene segment acted as functional or pseudogenic. A separate validation cohort of about 110 different subjects was used in addition to the 666-subject first cohort. An early release that covered several hundred HLA-typed donors contained about 300 gigabases of sequencing data and 65 million to 100 million unique TCR sequences. Among under 450 genotyped donors of the cohort, an average of about 240,000 unique TCR beta nucleotide sequences were sequenced per donor, around a sixth of them non-productive. The study was designed to test whether signatures of past pathogen exposure could be identified by cataloging public T cell receptors. A later genetic analysis took genome-wide SNP genotypes for about 65% of the roughly 670 donors and used that subset as a discovery cohort. About five DR-DQ haplotypes were handled as single units for association and clustering because linkage in the cohort was strong. The number of donors typed differed by locus, with roughly 620-640 for A, B, C, DRB1 and DQB1, roughly 550 for DQA1, approximately 570 for DPA1, and around 450 for DPB1. Every repertoire in the discovery cohort had been generated on one and the same sequencing platform. HLA typing included class I and class II loci at four-digit resolution. High-throughput TCR immunosequencing, statistical association of individual TCRs with disease status, and machine learning were combined to predict cytomegalovirus infection status. Rather than using new phenotypic data, the later analysis identified candidate immune exposures from TCR beta sequences and from how often those sequences occurred across donors. To study patterns of TCR occurrence, a later analysis re-analyzed previously published TCR beta repertoires from 666 donors and added high-resolution HLA genotyping. The genetic ancestry cluster associated with self-reported Caucasian donors included over 65% of the approximately 400 genotyped donors. The study profiled the T cell repertoires of around 700 subjects by immunosequencing and related them to cytomegalovirus serostatus.

Results the study describes overall, beyond this receptor: In a later analysis, HLA-associated TCR beta chains were found to be more clonally expanded and to have lower generation probabilities than equally common non-associated chains. A further reported finding was that TCR beta sequences accurately predicted the HLA-A and HLA-B alleles for most subjects in the first cohort. While some public TCRs were present in many individuals, most TCR sequences turned up only very rarely across donors. The 87-base-pair reads could not distinguish some IMGT-functional V segments, including TRBV6-2 and TRBV6-3, so those segments were excluded. A later analysis reported that several top co-occurrence clusters appeared linked to parvovirus B19, influenza, CMV and Epstein-Barr virus. In a later analysis, around 15,000 TCR beta sequences were associated with specific HLA alleles at a false discovery rate of 0.05. Because HLA typing was missing for some donors at each locus, association tests included only the typed subset. Only TCR beta chains were sequenced in this cohort, and the absence of alpha or paired-chain data limited detectable features. Because counts were too low, seventeen rarely observed V segments, including chromosome 9 orphons, were excluded from the earlier analysis of fewer than 650 of the donors. A later analysis found that TCR association rates varied across HLA loci, with DRB1 alleles showing the most associated TCRs and HLA-C alleles the fewest. Sequencing depth was assumed to be roughly uniform across donors in the presence/absence analyses, though that assumption may not hold. For the cohort, immune exposure information was limited to CMV serostatus. A cluster of highly shared sequence variants was judged likely to represent a technical artifact of the sequencing pipeline. A few of the identified cytomegalovirus-associated TCR beta chains were confirmed in vitro to be specific for cytomegalovirus antigens. When HLA alleles, especially DR and DQ, strongly co-occurred, attributing TCR associations to individual alleles was difficult. The classifier was reported to diagnose cytomegalovirus status with high specificity and sensitivity in both the original and validation cohorts. A later genetic analysis reported fewer N-insertions in productive TCRs among donors in an Asian-associated ancestry cluster than the roughly 700-donor mean. Most CMV-associated TCR beta chains appeared to be HLA-restricted in a later analysis, and the HLA associations seemed to be driven largely by CMV exposure. In an earlier analysis of some 550 of the donors, most TCR beta V segments were observed in productive rearrangements about 90% or about 30% of the time, broadly matching IMGT annotations. The study listed 150 to 200 TCR beta chains as associated with cytomegalovirus. V-gene and J-gene trimming of TCR beta chains was associated with a missense DCLRE1C variant in a later genetic analysis, and the association was replicated in an independent cohort. Linkage disequilibrium might explain the correlated functional status among segregating V segments, but an unknown experimental factor could not be ruled out. The authors suggested that the approach could potentially be generalized to other disease states and immunological phenotypes.

In total, 600 or so healthy bone marrow donors made up the cohort. Cohort members were all nominally healthy when sampled, although unrecorded immune exposures were likely present. The donor was CMV seropositive and was included in the group of some 290 seropositive cohort members. A peripheral blood sample was provided by each donor, and peripheral blood mononuclear cells were used for TCR beta sequencing. The Qiagen DNeasy Blood Extraction Kit was used to extract genomic DNA from the blood cell samples. Library preparation used the immunoSEQ multiplex PCR assay. For the multiplex PCR, a mixture combining 60 forward primers for TCR Vbeta segments and 13 reverse primers for TCR Jbeta segments was used. A multiplex PCR assay on genomic DNA amplified the CDR3 region of rearranged TCR beta genes. On the Illumina HiSeq System, the amplified TCR beta libraries were sequenced as 87-base-pair reads. The authors' pipeline ran thus. Across the roughly 700 repertoires, a later analysis counted some 80 million unique TCR beta chains, some 11 million of which were shared by at least two donors. Raw reads were error-corrected and collapsed into unique sequences by a nearest-neighbor algorithm in which closely related sequences were merged to remove PCR and sequencing errors. CDR3 sequences were aligned to IMGT reference sequences to assign V, D and J gene segments. For a sequence to be retained, at least a six-nucleotide match to both a V gene segment and a J gene segment was required. Rearrangements were called productive when the CDR3 lacked stop codons and stayed in frame with V and J; all others were non-productive. CDR3 was defined by IMGT convention, running from the second conserved V-encoded cysteine to the conserved J-encoded phenylalanine. Sequences without an unambiguous match to a single V gene segment were excluded from the earlier analysis of 587 of the donors. An earlier analysis of 587 of the donors classified V segments as functional when productive rearrangements were above 56.7% and as segregating when the standard deviation between donors was above 5%. A statistical classification framework was developed to diagnose cytomegalovirus status using the catalog of TCR beta chain sequences. A later analysis assigned V and J genes by comparing TCR nucleotide sequences with IMGT/GENE-DB human TR gene sequences. A later analysis assigned CDR3 sequences and most-parsimonious VDJ recombination scenarios with the TCRdist pipeline. In a later analysis, every TCR beta chain was defined by the combination of its CDR3 amino acid sequence and its V-gene family, and reads without a unique V-gene family were dropped. To address suspected cross-contamination and a sequencing artifact, a later analysis removed a few hundred highly shared, low-generation-probability nucleotide sequences. A later analysis calculated a clonal expansion index for each public chain from normalized within-repertoire ranks of inferred template counts. In a later analysis, generation probabilities were computed using a VDJ recombination model fitted to out-of-frame rearrangements, and the results were checked against IGoR. A later analysis scored TCR-TCR, TCR-HLA and TCR-CMV co-occurrence with hypergeometric tests, applying a repertoire-size bias correction to TCR pairs. False discovery rates were estimated in a later analysis by permuting HLA or CMV assignments 20 times. In a later analysis, co-occurring TCRs were grouped with DBSCAN, and TCRdist sequence similarity was added when clustering was performed within HLA-allele-positive subsets. Repertoires with fewer than 30,000 or more than 120,000 public chains, plus five repertoires with anomalous nucleotide sharing, were excluded from co-occurrence clustering. In TCRdb, the immuneACCESS table is reduced to in-frame sequences with V and J assigned. These tables do not hold every clone; where another copy was compared, an unresolved V gene accounts for under half, and the others remain unexplained. V and J calls and clone size come straight from that table; D and trimming were deduced from the DNA. This sample holds approximately 170,000 clones; over 75% were observed only once. The top ten clonotypes cover approximately 1.2% of the sample.

Turning to this clone: Its binding antigen is unknown. The record has no base qualities; no much larger clone is one base away.

From the germline V gene, CDR1 is ENHRY and CDR2 is SYGVKD. There are 13 amino acids in the CDR3, from cysteine to phenylalanine inclusive. Kept here is only the CDR3 DNA, which spans 39 bases and is read in frame from base 1. The V and J ends are trimmed by 3 bases and 4 bases, leaving 9 bases between them. Sequenced: PBMCs. The sequence is built from TRBV10-3 and TRBJ1-2; TRBD1 is a possible D gene, resting on 5 matching bases. The clonotype originates from a man aged 45 to 65 in good health and CMV-seropositive. The CDR3 amino acid sequence is: CAISDGGGYGYTF. Here is the DNA: TGTGCCATCAGTGATGGGGGGGGCTATGGCTACACCTTC.